The 27 T cell receptor beta chains in this list originate from one sample, sequenced in a study of response to subunit inactivated influenza vaccine. TCRdb passed the RT-PCR reads through MiXCR, listing each CDR3 protein once. The sample has roughly 500,000 distinct CDR3 sequences, 25% seen once. The source material was CD4+ T cells sorted from PBMCs, sampled 4 to 6 days after vaccination. These receptors were collected from a man over 45 who received an inactivated influenza vaccine.

The chain employs TRBV6-1 and TRBJ2-2, with a weak D call TRBD2 (6 bases). Trimming stripped 5 bases from V and 1 base from J, with 20 bases between. This CDR3 has 18 amino acids. Germline CDR1 is MNHNS and CDR2 is SASEGT. The CDR3 loop reads CASSPRPLLARNTGELFF. The CDR3 DNA sequence: TGTGCCAGCAGTCCCAGGCCCCTACTAGCAAGGAACACCGGGGAGCTGTTTTTT.

The chain uses TRBV20-1 and TRBJ2-1; D possibly corresponds to TRBD2 (5 bases). V was cut by 6 bases and J by 7 bases, with 13 bases left in between. This CDR3 region has 12 residues. Looked up from germline, CDR1 is DFQATT and CDR2 is SNEGSKA (reference sequence). CDR3 region: CSASLGRNEQFF. The CDR3 DNA is TGCAGTGCCTCCCTGGGGAGAAATGAGCAGTTCTTC.

This clonotype was recorded a few times. V is TRBV5-1 and J is TRBJ2-3; 12 bases are a match to TRBD2. The CDR3 runs 16 residues. Germline V gene data show CDR1 as SGHRS and CDR2 as YFSETQ. Trimming cost V 4 bases and J 4 bases; bases outside gene matches: 7. CDR3 DNA: TGCGCCAGCAGCACAAGACTAGCGGGGGCCTCAGATACGCAGTATTTT. Translating gives CASSTRLAGASDTQYF.

The chain employs TRBV6-5 and TRBJ2-3, with D perhaps matching TRBD1 or TRBD2 (6 bases each). The CDR3 is 16 residues long. In germline, CDR1 is MNHEY, CDR2 SVGAGI. With 2 bases removed from V and 4 bases from J, the gap between germline ends came to 16 bases. This CDR3 is CASSYGEGGRPDTQYF. In nucleotides, the CDR3 is TGTGCCAGCAGTTACGGAGAAGGGGGGCGCCCAGATACGCAGTATTTT.

This CDR3 is CAIRPNTGELFF. The DNA of the CDR3 is TGTGCCATCAGGCCGAACACCGGGGAGCTGTTTTTT. V usage is TRBV10-3 and J usage is TRBJ2-2; no clear D. The V gene lost 6 bases and the J gene lost 0 bases, with 2 bases spanning the gap. The CDR3 is 12 amino acids. Per the germline V gene, CDR1 is ENHRY and CDR2 is SYGVKD.

The V gene is TRBV4-3, the J gene TRBJ2-2; 9 bases agree with TRBD1. Looked up from germline, CDR1 is LGHNA and CDR2 is YSLEER. CDR3 size: 16 residues. V was pared by 0 bases and J by 6 bases, with 5 bases of the junction left unmatched. CDR3 coding DNA: TGCGCCAGCAGCCAAGATATAAGACAGGGGGCCGGGGAGCTGTTTTTT. Amino acids: CASSQDIRQGAGELFF.

V gene TRBV24-1 combines with J gene TRBJ1-5; no firm D call. The CDR3 contains 13 residues. V lost 4 bases and J lost 6, with 9 bases in between. Germline-derived CDR1 and CDR2 are KGHDR and SFDVKD. Here the CDR3 reads CATSDRQSQPQHF. DNA for the CDR3: TGTGCCACCAGTGACCGGCAGAGTCAGCCCCAGCATTTT.

As regards this clonotype: Compared with germline, one end of the junction differs, possibly owing to a read error. The chain combines TRBV28 with TRBJ1-2; tentatively, D is TRBD1 (6 bases). The CDR3 runs to 15 residues. The germline CDR1 and CDR2 sequences are MDHEN and SYDVKM. Here the CDR3 reads CAGSAYAGTQGGYTF. DNA of the CDR3: TGTGCCGGCAGTGCATACGCCGGGACACAGGGAGGCTACACCTTC.

The chain joins TRBV20-1 to TRBJ1-4, with a weak D call TRBD1 (5 bases). The germline V gene has CDR1 DFQATT and CDR2 SNEGSKA (reference sequence). The CDR3 runs 13 residues. V gave up 7 bases and J gave up 8 bases, with 17 bases separating them. The CDR3 region has the DNA TGCAGTGTTGTTGGGGCGATAAAGGAAAAACTGTTTTTT. Its protein is CSVVGAIKEKLFF.

This clonotype appeared many times. This chain connects TRBV29-1 to TRBJ2-4; tentatively, D is TRBD2 (6 bases). This CDR3 comprises 13 residues. The V gene lost 5 bases and the J gene lost 0 bases, with 8 bases spanning the gap. Germline CDR1 SQVTM, CDR2 ANQGSEA. The CDR3 nucleotides read TGCAGCGTTAGGGGACTAGCCAAAAACATTCAGTACTTC. Amino acid sequence: CSVRGLAKNIQYF.

The rearrangement uses TRBV4-2 and TRBJ2-2; possibly TRBD2 for D (5 bases). Germline CDR1 reads LGHNA; CDR2 reads YNFKEQ. The V end was cut by 0 bases, the J end by 0 bases, with 11 bases between. The CDR3 covers 17 residues. For the CDR3, the DNA is TGTGCCAGCAGCCAAGATAGATCGGGATCGAACACCGGGGAGCTGTTTTTT. This codes for CASSQDRSGSNTGELFF.

This chain uses TRBV12-3 or TRBV12-4 with TRBJ1-1, with 11 bases identical to TRBD1. The CDR3 has 13 residues. V was clipped by 10 bases and J by 5 bases; unmatched bases: 6. CDR3 protein: CATRTGGWTEAFF. In DNA form, the CDR3 reads TGTGCCACCCGGACAGGGGGCTGGACTGAAGCTTTCTTT.

A few counts support this clonotype. The rearrangement joins TRBV12-3 or TRBV12-4 to TRBJ2-5, with TRBD1 matching 9 bases. The ends lost 1 base at V and 6 bases at J; junction bases unmatched: 6. This CDR3 contains 15 residues. The CDR3, as DNA: TGTGCCAGCAGTTTAGAAGGGACAGGGCGGCAGACCCAGTACTTC. Translating it yields CASSLEGTGRQTQYF.

Concerning this clonotype: Compared with germline, one end of the junction differs, possibly owing to a read error. This chain uses TRBV7-3 with TRBJ2-1, with D hard to call. CDR3 length: 13 amino acids. Germline V gene sequence: CDR1 SGHTA, CDR2 FQGTGA. CDR3 nucleotide sequence: TGTGCCGGCAGCTTAGGTTCAGAGAATGAGCAGTTCTTC. This translates into CAGSLGSENEQFF. Full variable domain (rest looked up from reference TRBV7-3 and TRBJ2-1): GAGVSQTPSNKVTEKGKYVELRCDPISGHTALYWYRQSLGQGPEFLIYFQGTGAADDSGLPNDRFFAVRPEGSVSTLKIQRTERGDSAVYLCAGSLGSENEQFFGPGTRLTVL.

The V gene is TRBV20-1, the J gene TRBJ2-2; D may be TRBD2 (5 bases). The V end lost 5 bases, the J end lost 0 bases, and 13 bases lay between the germline ends. CDR1 is DFQATT, CDR2 SNEGSKA, per germline (reference sequence). The length of the CDR3 is 15 residues. The CDR3 DNA reads as TGCAGTGCTCGCAGGACCGGGACGAACACCGGGGAGCTGTTTTTT. It codes for CSARRTGTNTGELFF.

This clonotype was picked up a small number of times. The chain recombines TRBV20-1 with TRBJ2-1; perhaps D is TRBD1 or TRBD2 (5 bases each). CDR3 length: 12 amino acids. In germline, CDR1 is DFQATT, CDR2 SNEGSKA (reference sequence). The V and J ends lost 8 bases and 2 bases respectively, with 10 bases between them. The CDR3 nucleotides are TGCAGTTGGGACCGCACCTACAATGAGCAGTTCTTC. Translated, it gives CSWDRTYNEQFF.

This clonotype was seen only a few times. This sequence joins TRBV29-1 and TRBJ2-1; the D is unclear. V lost 4 bases and J 7 bases, leaving 8 bases between the germline ends. The CDR3 extends over 11 amino acids. Per the germline V gene, CDR1 is SQVTM and CDR2 is ANQGSEA. CDR3 region: CSVATVNEQFF. Here the CDR3 DNA reads TGCAGCGTTGCTACAGTGAATGAGCAGTTCTTC.

This chain joins TRBV20-1 and TRBJ2-3; tentative D call: TRBD1 (6 bases). Trimming pared 5 bases from V and 0 bases from J, leaving 9 bases between. The CDR3 is made up of 13 amino acids. CDR1 and CDR2 from the germline V gene are DFQATT and SNEGSKA (reference sequence). This chain's CDR3 is CSAGQSSTDTQYF. The CDR3 coding sequence is TGCAGTGCTGGACAGAGCAGCACAGATACGCAGTATTTT.

This chain links TRBV12-3 or TRBV12-4 with TRBJ2-3, with D possibly being TRBD2 (7 bases). The CDR3 covers 15 residues. The V gene lost 2 bases and the J gene lost 5 bases, with 14 bases spanning the gap. The CDR3 here is CASSLSARGGDTQYF. The CDR3 nucleotides read TGTGCCAGCAGTTTATCTGCGAGGGGGGGAGATACGCAGTATTTT.

This clonotype turned up a few times. The chain has TRBV28 and TRBJ2-7; 9 bases are shared with TRBD1. The CDR3 consists of 16 residues. V trimming: 4 bases; J trimming: 4 bases; junction bases outside the gene matches: 11. The V gene's germline CDR1 is MDHEN and CDR2 SYDVKM. DNA of the CDR3: TGTGCCAGCAGTTACCCCGGGACAGGGAGGGAATACGAGCAGTACTTC. It is translated as CASSYPGTGREYEQYF.

In DNA form, the CDR3 reads TGTGCCAGCAGCAGCTCGCCAGCGGGGAATGAGCAGTTCTTC. It encodes CASSSSPAGNEQFF. The chain combines TRBV12-3 or TRBV12-4 with TRBJ2-1; 7 nucleotides agree with TRBD2. Trimming at V came to 6 bases and at J to 7 bases, leaving 9 bases not matched to a gene. CDR3 size: 14 residues.

This clonotype was seen a few times. The rearrangement uses TRBV7-2 and TRBJ1-5; perhaps TRBD1 as D (5 bases). CDR3 size: 14 residues. Germline V CDR1 and CDR2: SGHTA, FQGNSA. V lost 3 bases and J 3 bases, leaving 9 bases between the germline ends. CDR3 sequence (DNA): TGTGCCAGCAGCTTTCAGGGTTTCAATCAGCCCCAGCATTTT. Its protein is CASSFQGFNQPQHF.

The gene calls are TRBV4-2 and TRBJ2-2; D is perhaps TRBD1 or TRBD2 (5 bases each). The CDR3 is 19 residues long. V was cut by 4 bases and J by 0 bases, with 21 bases left in between. Germline-derived CDR1 and CDR2 are LGHNA and YNFKEQ. The CDR3 region has the DNA TGTGCCAGCAGCCCCAGGGAAGGACTTACAAGGTCGAACACCGGGGAGCTGTTTTTT. Translated, it gives CASSPREGLTRSNTGELFF.

The chain's CDR3 is CASRAGLAANEQFF. The CDR3 nucleotides are TGTGCCAGCAGGGCCGGACTAGCAGCAAATGAGCAGTTCTTC. The chain uses TRBV6-2 or TRBV6-3 and TRBJ2-1; 8 nucleotides line up with TRBD2. This CDR3 is 14 amino acids long. Germline CDR1 and CDR2: MNHEY and SVGEGT. V lost 6 bases and J lost 7; bases outside the gene matches: 8.

This clonotype was seen more than once but under ten times. The CDR3 nucleotides are TGTGCCAGCAGCGCCTATCAGGGGGGGTTCACTGAAGCTTTCTTT. Translation gives CASSAYQGGFTEAFF. The rearrangement uses TRBV5-5 and TRBJ1-1; 7 positions agree with TRBD1. The germline CDR1 and CDR2 sequences are SGHKS and YYEKEE (reference sequence). The CDR3 is 15 amino acids. The ends lost 4 bases at V and 4 bases at J; junction bases unmatched: 10.

This chain links TRBV5-1 with TRBJ2-2; D unclear. Trimming cost V 5 bases and J 3 bases, with 11 bases left between them. The V gene's germline CDR1 is SGHRS and CDR2 YFSETQ. CDR3 size: 14 residues. The CDR3 bases are TGCGCCAGCAGTTTAAGGGTTGACACCGGGGAGCTGTTTTTT. Its translation is CASSLRVDTGELFF.

The rearrangement joins TRBV20-1 to TRBJ2-5, with D possibly matching TRBD2 (7 bases). CDR3 length: 15 amino acids. V was pared by 1 base and J by 7 bases, with 19 bases between. The germline gives CDR1 DFQATT, CDR2 SNEGSKA (reference sequence). CDR3 DNA: TGCAGTGCTAGAGGTGGCGGGGGCCCTATCTGGACCCAGTACTTC. The encoded protein is CSARGGGGPIWTQYF.